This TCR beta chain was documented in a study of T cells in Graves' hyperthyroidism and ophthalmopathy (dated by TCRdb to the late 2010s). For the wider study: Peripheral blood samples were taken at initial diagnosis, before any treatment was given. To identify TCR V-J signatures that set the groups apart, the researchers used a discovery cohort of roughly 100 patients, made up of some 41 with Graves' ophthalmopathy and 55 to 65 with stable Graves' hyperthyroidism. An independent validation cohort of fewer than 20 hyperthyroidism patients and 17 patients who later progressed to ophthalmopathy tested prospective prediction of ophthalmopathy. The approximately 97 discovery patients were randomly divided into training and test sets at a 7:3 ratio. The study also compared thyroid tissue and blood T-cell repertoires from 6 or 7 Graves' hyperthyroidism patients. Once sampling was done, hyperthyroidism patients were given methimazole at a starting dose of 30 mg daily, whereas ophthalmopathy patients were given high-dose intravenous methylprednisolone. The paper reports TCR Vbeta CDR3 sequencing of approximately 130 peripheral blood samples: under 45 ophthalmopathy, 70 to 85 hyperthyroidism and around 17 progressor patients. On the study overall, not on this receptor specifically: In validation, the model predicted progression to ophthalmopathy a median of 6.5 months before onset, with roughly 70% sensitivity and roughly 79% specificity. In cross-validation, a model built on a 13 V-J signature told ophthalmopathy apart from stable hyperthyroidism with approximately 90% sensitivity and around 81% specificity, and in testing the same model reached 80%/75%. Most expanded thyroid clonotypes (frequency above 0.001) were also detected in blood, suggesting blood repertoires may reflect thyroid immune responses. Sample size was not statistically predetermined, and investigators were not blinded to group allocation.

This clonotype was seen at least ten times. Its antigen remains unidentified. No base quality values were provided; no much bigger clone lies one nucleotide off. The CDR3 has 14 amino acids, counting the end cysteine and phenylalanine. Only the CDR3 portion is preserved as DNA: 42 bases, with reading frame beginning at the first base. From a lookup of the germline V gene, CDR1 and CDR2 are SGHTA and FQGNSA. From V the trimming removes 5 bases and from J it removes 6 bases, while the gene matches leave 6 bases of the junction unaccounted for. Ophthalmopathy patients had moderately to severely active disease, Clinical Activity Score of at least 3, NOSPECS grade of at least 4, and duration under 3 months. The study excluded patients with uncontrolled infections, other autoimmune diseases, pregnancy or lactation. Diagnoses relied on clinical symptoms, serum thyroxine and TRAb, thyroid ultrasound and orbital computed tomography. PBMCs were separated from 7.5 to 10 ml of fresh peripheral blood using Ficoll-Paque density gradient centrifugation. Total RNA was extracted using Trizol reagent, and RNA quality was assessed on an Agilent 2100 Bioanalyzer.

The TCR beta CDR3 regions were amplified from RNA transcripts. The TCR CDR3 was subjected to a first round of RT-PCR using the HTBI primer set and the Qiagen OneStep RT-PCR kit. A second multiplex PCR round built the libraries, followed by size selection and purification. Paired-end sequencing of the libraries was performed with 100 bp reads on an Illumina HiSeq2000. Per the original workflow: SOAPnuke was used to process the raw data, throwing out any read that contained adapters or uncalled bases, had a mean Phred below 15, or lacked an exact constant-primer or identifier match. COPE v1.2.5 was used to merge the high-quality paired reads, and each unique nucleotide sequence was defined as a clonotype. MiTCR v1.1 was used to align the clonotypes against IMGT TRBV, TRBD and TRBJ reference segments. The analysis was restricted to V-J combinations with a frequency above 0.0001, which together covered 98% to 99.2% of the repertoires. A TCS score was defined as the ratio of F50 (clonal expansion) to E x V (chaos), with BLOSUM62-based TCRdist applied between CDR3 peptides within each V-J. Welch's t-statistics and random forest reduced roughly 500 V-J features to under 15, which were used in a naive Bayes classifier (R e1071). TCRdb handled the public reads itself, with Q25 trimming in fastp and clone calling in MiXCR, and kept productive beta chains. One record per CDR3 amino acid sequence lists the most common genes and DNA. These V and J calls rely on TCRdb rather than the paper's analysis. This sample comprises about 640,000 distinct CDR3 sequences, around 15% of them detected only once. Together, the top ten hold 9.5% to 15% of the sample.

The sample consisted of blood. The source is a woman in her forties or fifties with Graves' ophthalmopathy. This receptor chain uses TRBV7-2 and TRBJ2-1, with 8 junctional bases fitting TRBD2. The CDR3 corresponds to CASSLDSGINEQFF. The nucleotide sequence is TGTGCCAGCAGCCTGGATAGCGGGATCAATGAGCAGTTCTTC.